This T cell receptor beta chain was sequenced for a study of T cell changes during pregnancy in multiple sclerosis (dated 2019 in TCRdb). Turning to the overall study: Changes in the T cell repertoire over the course of pregnancy were examined in this study in women with multiple sclerosis.

Reading the germline V gene gives CDR1 MDHEN and CDR2 SYDVKM. There are 12 amino acids in the CDR3, from cysteine to phenylalanine inclusive. The DNA shown is the 36-base CDR3, in frame from base 1. At the junction V is shortened by 4 bases and J by 8 bases, with 11 bases in between. Notes on this clone: Its antigen target is currently unknown. It has no much larger one-base neighbor in the sample; base qualities were not kept.

Libraries were made using the immunoSEQ multiplex PCR assay. TCRdb provides this immuneACCESS table in a form limited to in-frame rearrangements. Some clones are lacking; in checked studies, under half of them reflect an unresolved V gene, and why the rest are absent is not known. This sample is represented by 70,000 or so clones; about nine tenths of them were singletons. The ten most abundant clones make up about 0.75% of the sample. The input for sequencing was peripheral blood, taken in the third trimester of pregnancy. The receptor's source is a female donor in good health, enrolled as a control in a pregnancy study. Recombination joined TRBV28 with TRBJ1-2; the D gene is perhaps TRBD1, from 6 matching bases. The DNA sequence is as follows: TGTGCCAGCAGTTCTCTACAGGGAGGCTACACCTTC. Its protein reads: CASSSLQGGYTF.